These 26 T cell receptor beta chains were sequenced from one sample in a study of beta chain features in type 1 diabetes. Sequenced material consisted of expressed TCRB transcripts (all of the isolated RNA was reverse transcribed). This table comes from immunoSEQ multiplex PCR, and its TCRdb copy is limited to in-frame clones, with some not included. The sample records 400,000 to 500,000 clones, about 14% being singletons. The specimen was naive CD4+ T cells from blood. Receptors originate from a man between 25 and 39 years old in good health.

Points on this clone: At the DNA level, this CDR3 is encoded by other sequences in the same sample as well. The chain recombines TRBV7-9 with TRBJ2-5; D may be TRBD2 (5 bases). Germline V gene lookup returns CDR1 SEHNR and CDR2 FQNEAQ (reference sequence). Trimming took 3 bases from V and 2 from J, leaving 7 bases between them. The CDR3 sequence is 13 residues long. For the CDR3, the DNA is TGTGCCAGCAGCTTCGGAGGACAAGAGACCCAGTACTTC. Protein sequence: CASSFGGQETQYF.

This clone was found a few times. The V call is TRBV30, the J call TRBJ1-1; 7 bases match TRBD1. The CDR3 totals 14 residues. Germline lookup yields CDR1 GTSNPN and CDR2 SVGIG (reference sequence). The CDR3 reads CSSTVGTVGGQAFF. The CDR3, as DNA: TGTAGTTCAACGGTAGGGACCGTAGGGGGCCAAGCTTTCTTT.

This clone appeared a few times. In DNA form, the CDR3 reads TGCGCCAGCAGCTTTACACCTAGCTCCTACGAGCAGTACTTC. This encodes CASSFTPSSYEQYF. The chain employs TRBV5-1 and TRBJ2-7, with D hard to call. Per germline, CDR1 SGHRS and CDR2 YFSETQ. The CDR3 sequence is 14 residues long. Trimming pared 2 bases from V and 0 bases from J, leaving 9 bases between. Variable domain in full (rest from reference TRBV5-1 and TRBJ2-7): KAGVTQTPRYLIKTRGQQVTLSCSPISGHRSVSWYQQTPGQGLQFLFEYFSETQRNKGNFPGRFSGRQFSNSRSEMNVSTLELGDSALYLCASSFTPSSYEQYFGPGTRLTVT.

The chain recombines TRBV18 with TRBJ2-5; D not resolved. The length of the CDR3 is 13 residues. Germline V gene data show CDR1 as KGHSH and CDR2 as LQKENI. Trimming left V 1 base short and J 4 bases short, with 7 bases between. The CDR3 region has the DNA TGTGCCAGCTCACCACTTAGTCGAGAGACCCAGTACTTC. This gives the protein CASSPLSRETQYF. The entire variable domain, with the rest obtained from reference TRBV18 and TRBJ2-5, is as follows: NAGVMQNPRHLVRRRGQEARLRCSPMKGHSHVYWYRQLPEEGLKFMVYLQKENIIDESGMPKERFSAEFPKEGPSILRIQQVVRGDSAAYFCASSPLSRETQYFGPGTRLLVL.

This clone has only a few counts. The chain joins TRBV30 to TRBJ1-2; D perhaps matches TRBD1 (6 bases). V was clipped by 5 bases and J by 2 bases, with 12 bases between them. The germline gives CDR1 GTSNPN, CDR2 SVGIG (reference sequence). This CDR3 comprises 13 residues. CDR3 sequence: CAWDRRLNYGYTF. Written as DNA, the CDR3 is TGTGCCTGGGACAGGAGGTTGAACTATGGCTACACCTTC.

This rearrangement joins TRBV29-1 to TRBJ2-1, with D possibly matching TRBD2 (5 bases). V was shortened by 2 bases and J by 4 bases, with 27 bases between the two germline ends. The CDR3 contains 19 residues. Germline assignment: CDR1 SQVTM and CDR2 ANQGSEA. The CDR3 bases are TGCAGCGTTGAAAAGCCCCCAAAAGGAGGTGGGCTACGTTACAATGAGCAGTTCTTC. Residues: CSVEKPPKGGGLRYNEQFF.

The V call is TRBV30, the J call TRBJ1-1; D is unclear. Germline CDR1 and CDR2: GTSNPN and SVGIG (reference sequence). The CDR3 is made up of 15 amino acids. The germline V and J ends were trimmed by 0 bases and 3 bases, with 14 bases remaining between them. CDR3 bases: TGTGCCTGGAGTGTACCGTCAGGTTCGGACACTGAAGCTTTCTTT. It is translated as CAWSVPSGSDTEAFF.

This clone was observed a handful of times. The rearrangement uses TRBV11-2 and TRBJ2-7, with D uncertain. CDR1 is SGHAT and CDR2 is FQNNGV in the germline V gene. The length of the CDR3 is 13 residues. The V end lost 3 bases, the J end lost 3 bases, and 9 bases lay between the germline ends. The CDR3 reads CASSFVQYYEQYV. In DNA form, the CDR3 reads TGTGCCAGCAGCTTTGTTCAATACTACGAGCAGTACGTC.

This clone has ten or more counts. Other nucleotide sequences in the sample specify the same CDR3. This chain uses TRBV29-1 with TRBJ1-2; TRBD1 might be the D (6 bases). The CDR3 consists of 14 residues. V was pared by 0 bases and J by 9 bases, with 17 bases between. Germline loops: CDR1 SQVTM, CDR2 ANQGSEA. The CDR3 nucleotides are TGCAGCGTTGAAGACGATCCCGCAGGGGTTCGCTACACCTTC. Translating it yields CSVEDDPAGVRYTF.

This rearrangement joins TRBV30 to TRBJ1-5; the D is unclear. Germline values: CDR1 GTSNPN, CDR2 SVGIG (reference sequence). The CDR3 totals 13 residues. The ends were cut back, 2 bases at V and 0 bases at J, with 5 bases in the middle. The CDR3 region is CAWSLNSNQPQHF. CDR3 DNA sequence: TGTGCCTGGAGTCTGAATAGCAATCAGCCCCAGCATTTT.

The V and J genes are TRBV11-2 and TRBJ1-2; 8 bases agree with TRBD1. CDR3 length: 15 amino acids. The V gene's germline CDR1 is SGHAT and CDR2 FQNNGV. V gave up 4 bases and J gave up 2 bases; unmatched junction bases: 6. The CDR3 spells CASSSIRTGNYGYTF. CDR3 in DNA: TGTGCCAGCAGCTCTATCCGGACAGGGAACTATGGCTACACCTTC.

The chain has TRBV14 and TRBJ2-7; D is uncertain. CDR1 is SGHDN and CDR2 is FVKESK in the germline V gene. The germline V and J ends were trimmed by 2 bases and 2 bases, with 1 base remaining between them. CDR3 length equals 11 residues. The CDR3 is CASSQTYEQYF. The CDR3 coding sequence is TGTGCCAGCAGCCAAACCTACGAGCAGTACTTC. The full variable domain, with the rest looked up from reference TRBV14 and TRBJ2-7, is EAGVTQFPSHSVIEKGQTVTLRCDPISGHDNLYWYRRVMGKEIKFLLHFVKESKQDESGMPNNRFLAERTGGTYSTLKVQPAELEDSGVYFCASSQTYEQYFGPGTRLTVT.

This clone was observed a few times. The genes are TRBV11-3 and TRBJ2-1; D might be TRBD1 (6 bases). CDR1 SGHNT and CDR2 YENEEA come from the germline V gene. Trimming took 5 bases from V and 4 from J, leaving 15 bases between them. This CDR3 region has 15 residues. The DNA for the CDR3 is TGTGCCAGCAGCCTGCACAGGGTGGGATACAATGAGCAGTTCTTC. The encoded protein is CASSLHRVGYNEQFF.

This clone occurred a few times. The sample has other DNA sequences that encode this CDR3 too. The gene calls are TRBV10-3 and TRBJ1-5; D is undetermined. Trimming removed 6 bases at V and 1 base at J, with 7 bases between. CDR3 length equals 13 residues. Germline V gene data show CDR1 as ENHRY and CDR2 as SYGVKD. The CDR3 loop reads CAIRGDSNQPQHF. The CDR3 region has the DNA TGTGCCATCAGAGGAGACAGCAATCAGCCCCAGCATTTT.

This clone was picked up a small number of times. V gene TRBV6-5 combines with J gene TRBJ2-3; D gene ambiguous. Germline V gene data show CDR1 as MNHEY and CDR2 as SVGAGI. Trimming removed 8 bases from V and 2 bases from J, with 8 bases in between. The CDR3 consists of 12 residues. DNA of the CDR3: TGTGCCAGCCTCAGCCCCACAGATACGCAGTATTTT. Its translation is CASLSPTDTQYF.

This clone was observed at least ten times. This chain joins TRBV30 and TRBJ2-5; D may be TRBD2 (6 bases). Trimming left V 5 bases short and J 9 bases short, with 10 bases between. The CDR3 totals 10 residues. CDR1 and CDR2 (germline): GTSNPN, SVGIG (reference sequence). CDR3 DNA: TGTGCCTGGGCGCGCGGGGCCCAGTACTTC. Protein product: CAWARGAQYF.

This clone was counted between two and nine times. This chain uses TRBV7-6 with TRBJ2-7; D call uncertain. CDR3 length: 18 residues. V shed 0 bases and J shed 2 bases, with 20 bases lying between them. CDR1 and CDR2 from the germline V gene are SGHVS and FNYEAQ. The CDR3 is CASSLARPDSLYPYEQYF. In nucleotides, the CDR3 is TGTGCCAGCAGCTTAGCGAGGCCAGACTCACTATATCCCTACGAGCAGTACTTC.

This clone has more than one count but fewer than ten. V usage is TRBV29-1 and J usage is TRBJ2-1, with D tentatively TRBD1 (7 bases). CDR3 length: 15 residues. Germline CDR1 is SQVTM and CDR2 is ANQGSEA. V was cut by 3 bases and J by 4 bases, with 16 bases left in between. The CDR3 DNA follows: TGCAGCGTTGATCGGGACAGCGGGCGATACAATGAGCAGTTCTTC. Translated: CSVDRDSGRYNEQFF.

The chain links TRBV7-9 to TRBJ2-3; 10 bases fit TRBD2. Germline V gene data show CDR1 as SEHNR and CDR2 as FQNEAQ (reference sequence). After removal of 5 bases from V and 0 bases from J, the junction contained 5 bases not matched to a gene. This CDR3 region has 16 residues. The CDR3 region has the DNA TGTGCCAGCAGCCATGCACTAGCGGGGAGCACAGATACGCAGTATTTT. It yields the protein CASSHALAGSTDTQYF.

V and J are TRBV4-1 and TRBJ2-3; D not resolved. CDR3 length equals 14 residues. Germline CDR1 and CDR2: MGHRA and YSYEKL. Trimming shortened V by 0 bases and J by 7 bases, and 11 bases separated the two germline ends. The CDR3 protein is CASSQDNSLYTQYF. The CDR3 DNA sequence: TGCGCCAGCAGCCAAGATAATTCCCTTTATACGCAGTATTTT.

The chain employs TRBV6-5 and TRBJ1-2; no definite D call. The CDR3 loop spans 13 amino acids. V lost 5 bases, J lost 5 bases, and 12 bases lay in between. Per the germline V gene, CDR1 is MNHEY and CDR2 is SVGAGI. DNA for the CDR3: TGTGCCAGCAGTCCCAGCGGATCTTATGGCTACACCTTC. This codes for CASSPSGSYGYTF.

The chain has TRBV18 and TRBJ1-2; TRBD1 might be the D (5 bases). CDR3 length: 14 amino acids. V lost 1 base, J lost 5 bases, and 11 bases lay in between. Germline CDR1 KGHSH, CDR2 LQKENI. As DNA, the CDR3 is TGTGCCAGCTCACCACGGGACGGTCATTATGGCTACACCTTC. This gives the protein CASSPRDGHYGYTF.

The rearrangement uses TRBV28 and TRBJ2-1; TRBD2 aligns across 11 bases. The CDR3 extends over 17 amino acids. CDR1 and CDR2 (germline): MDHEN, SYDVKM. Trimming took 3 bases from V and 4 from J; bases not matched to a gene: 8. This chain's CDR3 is CASSFLLAGVLYNEQFF. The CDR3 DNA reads TGTGCCAGCAGTTTTTTACTAGCGGGGGTATTATACAATGAGCAGTTCTTC.

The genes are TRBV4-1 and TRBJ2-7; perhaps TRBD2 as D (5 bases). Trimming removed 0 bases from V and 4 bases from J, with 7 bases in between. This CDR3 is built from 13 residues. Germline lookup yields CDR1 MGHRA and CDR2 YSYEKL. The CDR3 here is CASSQEVAYEQYF. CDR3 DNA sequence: TGCGCCAGCAGCCAAGAGGTAGCGTACGAGCAGTACTTC.

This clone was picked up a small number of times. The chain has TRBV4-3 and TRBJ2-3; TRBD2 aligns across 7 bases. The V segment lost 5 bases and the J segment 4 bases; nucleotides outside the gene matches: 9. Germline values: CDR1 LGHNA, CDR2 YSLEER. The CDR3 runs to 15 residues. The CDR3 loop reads CASSISGLQPDTQYF. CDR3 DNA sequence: TGCGCCAGCAGCATTTCGGGACTACAACCAGATACGCAGTATTTT.

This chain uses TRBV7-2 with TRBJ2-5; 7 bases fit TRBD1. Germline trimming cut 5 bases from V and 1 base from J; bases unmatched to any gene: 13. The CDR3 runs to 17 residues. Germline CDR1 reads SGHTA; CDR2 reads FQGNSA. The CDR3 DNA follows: TGTGCCAGCAGCCCAACCTCTTTTGGACAGGCCCAAGAGACCCAGTACTTC. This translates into CASSPTSFGQAQETQYF. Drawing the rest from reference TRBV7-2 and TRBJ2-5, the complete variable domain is GAGVSQSPSNKVTEKGKDVELRCDPISGHTALYWYRQSLGQGLEFLIYFQGNSAPDKSGLPSDRFSAERTGGSVSTLTIQRTQQEDSAVYLCASSPTSFGQAQETQYFGPGTRLLVL.